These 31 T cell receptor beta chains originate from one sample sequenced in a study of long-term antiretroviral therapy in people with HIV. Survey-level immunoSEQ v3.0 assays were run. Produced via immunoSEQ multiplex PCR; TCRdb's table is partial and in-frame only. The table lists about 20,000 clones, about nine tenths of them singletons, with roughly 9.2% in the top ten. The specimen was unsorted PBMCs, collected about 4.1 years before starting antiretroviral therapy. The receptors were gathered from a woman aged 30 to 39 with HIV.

DNA of the CDR3: TGCGCCAGCAGCCAAGATTATATGGAAATCAGCACAGATACGCAGTATTTT. Protein product: CASSQDYMEISTDTQYF. The chain is built from TRBV4-3 and TRBJ2-3; no definite D call. V was trimmed by 0 bases and J by 0 bases, leaving 13 bases between them. This CDR3 comprises 17 residues. CDR1 is LGHNA, CDR2 YSLEER, per germline.

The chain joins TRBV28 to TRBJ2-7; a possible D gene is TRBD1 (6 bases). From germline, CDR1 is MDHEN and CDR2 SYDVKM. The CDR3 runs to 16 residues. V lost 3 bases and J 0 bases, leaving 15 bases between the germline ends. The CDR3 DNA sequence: TGTGCCAGCAGTTTTCGCCGGGACACCTACTCCTACGAGCAGTACTTC. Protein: CASSFRRDTYSYEQYF. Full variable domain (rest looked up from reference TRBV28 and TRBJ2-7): DVKVTQSSRYLVKRTGEKVFLECVQDMDHENMFWYRQDPGLGLRLIYFSYDVKMKEKGDIPEGYSVSREKKERFSLILESASTNQTSMYLCASSFRRDTYSYEQYFGPGTRLTVT.

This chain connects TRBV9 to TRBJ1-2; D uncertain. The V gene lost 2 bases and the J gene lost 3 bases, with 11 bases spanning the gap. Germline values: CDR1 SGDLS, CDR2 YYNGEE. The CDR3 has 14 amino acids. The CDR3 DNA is TGTGCCAGCAGCGTGACCCCTTCCGACTATGGCTACACCTTC. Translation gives CASSVTPSDYGYTF.

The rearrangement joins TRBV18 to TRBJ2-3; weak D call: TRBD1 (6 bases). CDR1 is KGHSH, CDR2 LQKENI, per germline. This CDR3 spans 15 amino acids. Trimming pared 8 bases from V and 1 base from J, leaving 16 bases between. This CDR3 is CASLPVDSRTDTQYF. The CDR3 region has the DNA TGTGCCAGCCTTCCAGTGGACAGCCGCACAGATACGCAGTATTTT.

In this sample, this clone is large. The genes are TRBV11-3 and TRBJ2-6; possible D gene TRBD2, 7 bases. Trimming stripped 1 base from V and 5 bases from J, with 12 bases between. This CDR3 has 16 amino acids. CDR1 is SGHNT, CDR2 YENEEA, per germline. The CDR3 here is CASSLGGGGRANVLTF. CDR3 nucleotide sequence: TGTGCCAGCAGCTTAGGAGGGGGGGGCCGGGCCAACGTCCTGACTTTC.

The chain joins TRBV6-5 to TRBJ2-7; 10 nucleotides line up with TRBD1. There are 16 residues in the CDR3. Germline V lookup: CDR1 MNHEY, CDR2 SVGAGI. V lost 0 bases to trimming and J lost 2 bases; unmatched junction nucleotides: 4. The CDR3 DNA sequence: TGTGCCAGCAGTTACTCGACTGGACAGGGGGCCTACGAGCAGTACTTC. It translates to CASSYSTGQGAYEQYF.

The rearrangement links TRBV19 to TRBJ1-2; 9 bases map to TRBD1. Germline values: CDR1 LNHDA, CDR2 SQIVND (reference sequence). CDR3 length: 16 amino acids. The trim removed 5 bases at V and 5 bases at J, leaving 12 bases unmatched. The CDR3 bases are TGTGCCAGTAGTTCCCCCCAAACAGGGGGCTATTATGGCTACACCTTC. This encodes CASSSPQTGGYYGYTF.

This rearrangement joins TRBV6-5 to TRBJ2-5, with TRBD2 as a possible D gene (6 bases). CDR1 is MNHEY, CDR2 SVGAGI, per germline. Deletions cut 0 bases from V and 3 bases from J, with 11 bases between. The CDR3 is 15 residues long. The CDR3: CASSYSGGGKETQYF. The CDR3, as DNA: TGTGCCAGCAGTTACTCTGGTGGGGGGAAAGAGACCCAGTACTTC.

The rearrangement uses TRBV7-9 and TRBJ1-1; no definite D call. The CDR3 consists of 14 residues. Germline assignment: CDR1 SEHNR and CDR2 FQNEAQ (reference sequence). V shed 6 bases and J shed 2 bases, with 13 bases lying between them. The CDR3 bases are TGTGCCAGCAGAGAAGGACGGACCAACACTGAAGCTTTCTTT. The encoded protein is CASREGRTNTEAFF. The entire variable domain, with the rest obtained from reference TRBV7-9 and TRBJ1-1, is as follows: DTGVSQNPRHKITKRGQNVTFRCDPISEHNRLYWYRQTLGQGPEFLTYFQNEAQLEKSRLLSDRFSAERPKGSFSTLEIQRTEQGDSAMYLCASREGRTNTEAFFGQGTRLTVV.

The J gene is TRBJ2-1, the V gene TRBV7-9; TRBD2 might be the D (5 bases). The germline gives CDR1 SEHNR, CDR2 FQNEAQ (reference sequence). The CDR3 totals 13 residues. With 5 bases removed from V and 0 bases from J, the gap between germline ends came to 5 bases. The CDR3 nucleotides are TGTGCCAGCAGCCGGGACTCCTACAATGAGCAGTTCTTC. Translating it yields CASSRDSYNEQFF.

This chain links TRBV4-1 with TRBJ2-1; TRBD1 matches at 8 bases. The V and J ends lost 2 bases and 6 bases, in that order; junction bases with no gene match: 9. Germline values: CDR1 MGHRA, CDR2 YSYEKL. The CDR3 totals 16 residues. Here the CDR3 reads CASSQRDRGLINEQFF. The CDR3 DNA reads TGCGCCAGCAGCCAACGAGACAGGGGCCTAATCAATGAGCAGTTCTTC.

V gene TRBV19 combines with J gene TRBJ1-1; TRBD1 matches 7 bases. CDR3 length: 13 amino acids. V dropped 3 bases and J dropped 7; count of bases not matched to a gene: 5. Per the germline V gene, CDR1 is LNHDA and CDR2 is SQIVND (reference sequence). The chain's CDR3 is CASSISWDSEAFF. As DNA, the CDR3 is TGTGCCAGTAGTATTAGTTGGGACAGTGAAGCTTTCTTT. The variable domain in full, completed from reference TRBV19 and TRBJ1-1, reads DGGITQSPKYLFRKEGQNVTLSCEQNLNHDAMYWYRQDPGQGLRLIYYSQIVNDFQKGDIAEGYSVSREKKESFPLTVTSAQKNPTAFYLCASSISWDSEAFFGQGTRLTVV.

CDR3 sequence reads: CASSQDLSTNEKLFF. Here the CDR3 DNA reads TGTGCCAGCAGCCAAGATCTGTCGACTAATGAAAAACTGTTTTTT. This sequence joins TRBV14 and TRBJ1-4; no clear D gene. This CDR3 has 15 residues. Deletions cut 0 bases from V and 2 bases from J, with 7 bases between. The V gene's germline CDR1 is SGHDN and CDR2 FVKESK.

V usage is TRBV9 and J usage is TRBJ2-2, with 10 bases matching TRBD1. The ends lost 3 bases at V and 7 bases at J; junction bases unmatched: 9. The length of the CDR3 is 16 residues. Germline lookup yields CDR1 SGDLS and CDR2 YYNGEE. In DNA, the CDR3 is TGTGCCAGCAGCGCCCCCGGGACAGGGGTCATCGGGGAGCTGTTTTTT. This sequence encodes CASSAPGTGVIGELFF.

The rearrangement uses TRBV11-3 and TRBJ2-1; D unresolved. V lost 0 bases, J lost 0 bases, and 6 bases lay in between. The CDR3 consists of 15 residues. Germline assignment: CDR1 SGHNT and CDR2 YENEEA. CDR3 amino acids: CASSLDTNSYNEQFF. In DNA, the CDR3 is TGTGCCAGCAGCTTAGACACCAACTCCTACAATGAGCAGTTCTTC.

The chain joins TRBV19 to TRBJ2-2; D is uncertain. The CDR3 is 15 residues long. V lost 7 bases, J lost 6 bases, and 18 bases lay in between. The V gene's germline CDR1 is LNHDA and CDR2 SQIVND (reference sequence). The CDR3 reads CASTLDGRISGELFF. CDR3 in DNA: TGTGCCAGTACCCTGGACGGCAGAATTTCCGGGGAGCTGTTTTTT.

CDR3 amino acids: CASSEMDRGNNQPQHF. The CDR3 DNA reads as TGTGCCAGCAGTGAAATGGACAGGGGAAACAATCAGCCCCAGCATTTT. The V gene is TRBV6-1, the J gene TRBJ1-5; TRBD1 matches 9 bases. The germline CDR1 and CDR2 sequences are MNHNS and SASEGT. J was trimmed by 3 bases and V by 2 bases; bases with no gene match: 5. The CDR3 is 16 amino acids.

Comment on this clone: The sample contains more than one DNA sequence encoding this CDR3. CDR3 sequence: CASSLEGGGQPQHF. The CDR3 region has the DNA TGTGCCAGCAGCTTGGAAGGGGGCGGTCAGCCCCAGCATTTT. The rearrangement joins TRBV5-5 to TRBJ1-5; 7 bases align to TRBD1. Trimming cost V 0 bases and J 6 bases; bases outside gene matches: 3. The CDR3 is 14 residues long. Germline-derived CDR1 and CDR2 are SGHKS and YYEKEE (reference sequence).

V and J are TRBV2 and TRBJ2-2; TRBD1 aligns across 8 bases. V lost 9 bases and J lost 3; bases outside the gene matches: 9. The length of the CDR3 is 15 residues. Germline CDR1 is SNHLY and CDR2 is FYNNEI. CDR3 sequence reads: CASSRRTGHTGELFF. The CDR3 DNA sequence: TGTGCCAGTAGCCGGCGGACAGGGCACACCGGGGAGCTGTTTTTT.

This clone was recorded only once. CDR3 protein: CASKTGLGGEAFF. The CDR3 region has the DNA TGTGCCAGCAAAACTGGGTTAGGGGGCGAAGCTTTCTTT. V usage is TRBV2 and J usage is TRBJ1-1; TRBD1 agrees at 7 bases. This CDR3 has 13 residues. In germline, CDR1 is SNHLY, CDR2 FYNNEI. V shed 7 bases and J 8 bases; nucleotides not matched to a gene: 10.

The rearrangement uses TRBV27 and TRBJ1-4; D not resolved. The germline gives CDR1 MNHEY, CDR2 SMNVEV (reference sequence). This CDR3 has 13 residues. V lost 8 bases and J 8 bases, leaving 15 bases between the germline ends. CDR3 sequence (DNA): TGTGCCAGCTGGACCCTATTGAGGGAAAAACTGTTTTTT. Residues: CASWTLLREKLFF.

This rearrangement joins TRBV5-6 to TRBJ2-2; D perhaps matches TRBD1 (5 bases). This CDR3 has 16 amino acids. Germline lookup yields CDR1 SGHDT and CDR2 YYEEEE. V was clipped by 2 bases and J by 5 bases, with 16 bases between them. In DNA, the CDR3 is TGTGCCAGCAGCTTCCCTGGGGAACAGGCGACCGGGGAGCTGTTTTTT. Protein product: CASSFPGEQATGELFF.

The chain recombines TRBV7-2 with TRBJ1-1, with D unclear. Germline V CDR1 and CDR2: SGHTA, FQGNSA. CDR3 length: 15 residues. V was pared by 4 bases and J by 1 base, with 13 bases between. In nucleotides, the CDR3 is TGTGCCAGCAGCTCGGCTTCGGGAAGGAACACTGAAGCTTTCTTT. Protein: CASSSASGRNTEAFF.

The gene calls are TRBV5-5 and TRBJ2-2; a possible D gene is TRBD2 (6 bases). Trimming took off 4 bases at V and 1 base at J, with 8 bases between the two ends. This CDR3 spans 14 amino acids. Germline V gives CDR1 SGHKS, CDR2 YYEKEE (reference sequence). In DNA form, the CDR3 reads TGTGCCAGCAGCGGGGGAGGGAACACCGGGGAGCTGTTTTTT. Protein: CASSGGGNTGELFF.

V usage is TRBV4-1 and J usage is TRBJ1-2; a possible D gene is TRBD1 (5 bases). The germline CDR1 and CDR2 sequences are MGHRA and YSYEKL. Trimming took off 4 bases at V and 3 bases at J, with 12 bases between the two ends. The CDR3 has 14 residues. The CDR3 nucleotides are TGCGCCAGCAGCCCCGCCGGGGGAGACTATGGCTACACCTTC. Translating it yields CASSPAGGDYGYTF.

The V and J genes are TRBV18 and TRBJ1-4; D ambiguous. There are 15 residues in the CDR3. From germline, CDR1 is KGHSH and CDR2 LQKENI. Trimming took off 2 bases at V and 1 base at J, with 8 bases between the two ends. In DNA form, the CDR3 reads TGTGCCAGCTCACCAAAAGCGAGAACTAATGAAAAACTGTTTTTT. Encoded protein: CASSPKARTNEKLFF.

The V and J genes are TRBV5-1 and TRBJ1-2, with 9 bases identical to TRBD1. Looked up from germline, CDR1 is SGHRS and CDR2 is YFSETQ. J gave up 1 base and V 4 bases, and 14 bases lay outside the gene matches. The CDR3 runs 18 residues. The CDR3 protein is CASSAGQGNTDGNYGYTF. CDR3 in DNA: TGCGCCAGCAGCGCCGGACAGGGGAATACGGATGGTAACTATGGCTACACCTTC.

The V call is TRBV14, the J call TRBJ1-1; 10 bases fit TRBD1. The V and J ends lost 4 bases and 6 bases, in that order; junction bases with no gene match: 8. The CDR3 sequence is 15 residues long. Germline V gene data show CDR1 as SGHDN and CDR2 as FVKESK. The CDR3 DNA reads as TGTGCCAGCAGCCTCCGTACCGGGACAGGGGCTGAAGCTTTCTTT. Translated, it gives CASSLRTGTGAEAFF. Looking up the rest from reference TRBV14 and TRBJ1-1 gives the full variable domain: EAGVTQFPSHSVIEKGQTVTLRCDPISGHDNLYWYRRVMGKEIKFLLHFVKESKQDESGMPNNRFLAERTGGTYSTLKVQPAELEDSGVYFCASSLRTGTGAEAFFGQGTRLTVV.

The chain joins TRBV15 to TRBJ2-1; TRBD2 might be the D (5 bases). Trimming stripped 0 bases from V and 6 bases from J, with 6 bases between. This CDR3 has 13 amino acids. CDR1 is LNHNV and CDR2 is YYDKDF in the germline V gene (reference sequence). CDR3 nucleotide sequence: TGTGCCACCAGCAGAGATCGGGGCAATGAGCAGTTCTTC. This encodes CATSRDRGNEQFF.

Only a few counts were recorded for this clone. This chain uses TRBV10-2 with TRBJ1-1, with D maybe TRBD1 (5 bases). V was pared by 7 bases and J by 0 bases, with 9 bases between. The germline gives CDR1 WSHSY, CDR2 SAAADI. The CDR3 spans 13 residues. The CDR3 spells CASTQGMNTEAFF. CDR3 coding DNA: TGCGCCAGCACCCAGGGTATGAACACTGAAGCTTTCTTT.

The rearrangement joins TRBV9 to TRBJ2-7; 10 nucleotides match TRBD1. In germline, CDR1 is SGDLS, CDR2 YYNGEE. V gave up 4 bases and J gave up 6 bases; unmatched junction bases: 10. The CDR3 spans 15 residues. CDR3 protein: CASSPREGQGSEQYF. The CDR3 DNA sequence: TGTGCCAGCAGCCCCCGCGAGGGACAGGGGAGCGAGCAGTACTTC. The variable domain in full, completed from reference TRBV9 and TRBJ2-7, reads DSGVTQTPKHLITATGQRVTLRCSPRSGDLSVYWYQQSLDQGLQFLIQYYNGEERAKGNILERFSAQQFPDLHSELNLSSLELGDSALYFCASSPREGQGSEQYFGPGTRLTVT.